Listed below are T cell receptor beta chains from one sample, sequenced in a study of T cell responses to AZD1222 COVID-19 vaccine. The protocol was immunoSEQ multiplex PCR, while the TCRdb copy is restricted to in-frame clones and leaves out a portion. The table has more than 120,000 clones, roughly 84% seen once. The sample consisted of peripheral blood, taken 28 days after the second AZD1222 dose. Every receptor here comes from an adult who received the AZD1222 COVID-19 vaccine. CDR3s include the opening cysteine and the closing phenylalanine or tryptophan. The order of the fields is D gene, V gene, clone size, J gene, CDR3 DNA, CDR3 protein. The D gene is left open where the match is weak. Expanded clones get a size class; other rows say once, few or many, or leave the size out.

TRBD1	TRBV12-3/TRBV12-4	once	TRBJ2-1	TGTGCCAGCAGTTTAGGAGGGGGCCCATCGAAGTTCTTC	CASSLGGGPSKFF
TRBD1	TRBV5-1	.	TRBJ1-2	TGCGCCAGCAGCTACGGGACAGCGAGCTATGGCTACACCTTC	CASSYGTASYGYTF
TRBD2	TRBV14	.	TRBJ2-1	TGTGCCAGCAGCCAAGATAGTCTAGCGGGCCCCTACAATGAGCAGTTCTTC	CASSQDSLAGPYNEQFF
TRBD2	TRBV10-1	.	TRBJ2-2	TGCGCCAGCAGTGAGTCGGTTCTAGCGGGGGCGAACACCGGGGAGCTGTTTTTT	CASSESVLAGANTGELFF
.	TRBV9	once	TRBJ1-2	TGTGCCAGCAGCGTAGTCCCCCCCTCGGCGGGCTACACCTTC	CASSVVPPSAGYTF
.	TRBV5-6	.	TRBJ1-1	TGTGCCAGCAGCCTCAGTTGGCAGGGAAGTAATGAAGCTTTCTTT	CASSLSWQGSNEAFF
TRBD1	TRBV6-6	.	TRBJ1-4	TGTGCCAGCAGCCCGGGACAGCCGGGGTACGAAAAACTGTTTTTT	CASSPGQPGYEKLFF
.	TRBV6-5	.	TRBJ1-1	TGTGCCAGCAGTTTTGGTGTGGTCGCCCTAATGGATGAAGCTTTCTTT	CASSFGVVALMDEAFF
TRBD1	TRBV15	few	TRBJ1-6	TGTGCCACCAGCAGAAAGACAGGGGGTCAGTCACCCCTCCACTTT	CATSRKTGGQSPLHF
TRBD1	TRBV5-1	.	TRBJ1-4	TGCGCCAGCAGCTTGGAGGGGACAGTAGGGGAAAAACTGTTTTTT	CASSLEGTVGEKLFF
.	TRBV7-2	.	TRBJ1-4	TGTGCCAGCAGCTTAATATCTTCAACTAATGAAAAACTGTTTTTT	CASSLISSTNEKLFF
TRBD2	TRBV4-2	.	TRBJ2-3	TGTGCCAGCAGCCCACTAGCGGGGGGGCCTGGAGATACGCAGTATTTT	CASSPLAGGPGDTQYF
.	TRBV11-2	.	TRBJ1-1	TGTGCCAGCAACCGGGGGGAGGGGACTGAAGCTTTCTTT	CASNRGEGTEAFF
.	TRBV29-1	.	TRBJ2-2	TGCAGCGTTGGTACGGTCGGGGAGCTGTTTTTT	CSVGTVGELFF
.	TRBV18	.	TRBJ2-5	TGTGCCAGCTCACCATCCCAGGCCGGAGAGACCCAGTACTTC	CASSPSQAGETQYF
.	TRBV5-1	.	TRBJ2-7	TGCGCCAGCAGCTTGACGGGGGAGTTCTCCTACGAGCAGTACTTC	CASSLTGEFSYEQYF
TRBD1	TRBV9	once	TRBJ1-2	TGTGCCAGCAGCTCCGGGACAGGGAGGGGGTTCTATGGCTACACCTTC	CASSSGTGRGFYGYTF
TRBD1	TRBV11-2	.	TRBJ1-6	TGTGCCAGCAGCTTTTTTTCAGCGGGACAGGACAATTCACCCCTCCACTTT	CASSFFSAGQDNSPLHF
.	TRBV7-7	.	TRBJ1-5	TGTGCTAGCAGCTTTTCTGGACAGCCCCATCAGCCCCAGCATTTT	CASSFSGQPHQPQHF
TRBD2	TRBV4-2	.	TRBJ2-5	TGTGCCAGCAGCCAAGAAACTAGCGGGGGGCTAAGGGAGACCCAGTACTTC	CASSQETSGGLRETQYF
TRBD1	TRBV28	.	TRBJ1-1	TGTGCCAGCAGTTCCAACCACAGGGGCGGAGCTTTCTTT	CASSSNHRGGAFF
.	TRBV2	.	TRBJ1-1	TGTGCCAGCATGTATTGGGCCGGGGGTTTTGAAGCTTTCTTT	CASMYWAGGFEAFF
.	TRBV18	.	TRBJ1-1	TGTGCCAGCTCACCACCGCTCAGGGACACTGAAGCTTTCTTT	CASSPPLRDTEAFF
.	TRBV2	many	TRBJ1-1	TGTGCCACCCAGGGCAGTCACACTGAAGCTTTCTTT	CATQGSHTEAFF
TRBD1	TRBV3-1/TRBV3-2	.	TRBJ2-2	TGTGCCAGCAGCCAAGATGGGACAGTGGATGACACCGGGGAGCTGTTTTTT	CASSQDGTVDDTGELFF
.	TRBV4-1	.	TRBJ1-4	TGCGCCAGCAGCCAATCGCCCTCTGCGAATGAAAAACTGTTTTTT	CASSQSPSANEKLFF
TRBD2	TRBV12-3/TRBV12-4	few	TRBJ2-1	TGTGCCAGCAGTCCGGCAGGGACTACCAAGCAGTTCTTC	CASSPAGTTKQFF
.	TRBV5-1	.	TRBJ2-2	TGCGCCAGCAGCTTGGATCCCTCAGGGACCGGGGAGCTGTTTTTT	CASSLDPSGTGELFF
.	TRBV27	.	TRBJ2-3	TGTGCCAGCAGTTTAAAAGGTCTATGGTCTAGCACAGATACGCAGTATTTT	CASSLKGLWSSTDTQYF